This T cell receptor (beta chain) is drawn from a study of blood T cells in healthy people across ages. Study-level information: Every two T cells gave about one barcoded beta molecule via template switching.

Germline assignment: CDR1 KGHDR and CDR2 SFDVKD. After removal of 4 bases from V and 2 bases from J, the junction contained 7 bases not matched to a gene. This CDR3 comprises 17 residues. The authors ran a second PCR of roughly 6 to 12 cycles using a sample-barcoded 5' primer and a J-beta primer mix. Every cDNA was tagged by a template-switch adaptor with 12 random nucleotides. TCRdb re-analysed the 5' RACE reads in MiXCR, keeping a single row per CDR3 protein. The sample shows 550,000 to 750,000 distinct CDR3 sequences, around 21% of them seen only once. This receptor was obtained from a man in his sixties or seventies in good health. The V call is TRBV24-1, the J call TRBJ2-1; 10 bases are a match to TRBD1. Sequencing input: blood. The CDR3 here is CATSDRGQGITYNEQFF. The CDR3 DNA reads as TGTGCCACCAGTGACCGGGGACAGGGGATTACCTACAATGAGCAGTTCTTC.